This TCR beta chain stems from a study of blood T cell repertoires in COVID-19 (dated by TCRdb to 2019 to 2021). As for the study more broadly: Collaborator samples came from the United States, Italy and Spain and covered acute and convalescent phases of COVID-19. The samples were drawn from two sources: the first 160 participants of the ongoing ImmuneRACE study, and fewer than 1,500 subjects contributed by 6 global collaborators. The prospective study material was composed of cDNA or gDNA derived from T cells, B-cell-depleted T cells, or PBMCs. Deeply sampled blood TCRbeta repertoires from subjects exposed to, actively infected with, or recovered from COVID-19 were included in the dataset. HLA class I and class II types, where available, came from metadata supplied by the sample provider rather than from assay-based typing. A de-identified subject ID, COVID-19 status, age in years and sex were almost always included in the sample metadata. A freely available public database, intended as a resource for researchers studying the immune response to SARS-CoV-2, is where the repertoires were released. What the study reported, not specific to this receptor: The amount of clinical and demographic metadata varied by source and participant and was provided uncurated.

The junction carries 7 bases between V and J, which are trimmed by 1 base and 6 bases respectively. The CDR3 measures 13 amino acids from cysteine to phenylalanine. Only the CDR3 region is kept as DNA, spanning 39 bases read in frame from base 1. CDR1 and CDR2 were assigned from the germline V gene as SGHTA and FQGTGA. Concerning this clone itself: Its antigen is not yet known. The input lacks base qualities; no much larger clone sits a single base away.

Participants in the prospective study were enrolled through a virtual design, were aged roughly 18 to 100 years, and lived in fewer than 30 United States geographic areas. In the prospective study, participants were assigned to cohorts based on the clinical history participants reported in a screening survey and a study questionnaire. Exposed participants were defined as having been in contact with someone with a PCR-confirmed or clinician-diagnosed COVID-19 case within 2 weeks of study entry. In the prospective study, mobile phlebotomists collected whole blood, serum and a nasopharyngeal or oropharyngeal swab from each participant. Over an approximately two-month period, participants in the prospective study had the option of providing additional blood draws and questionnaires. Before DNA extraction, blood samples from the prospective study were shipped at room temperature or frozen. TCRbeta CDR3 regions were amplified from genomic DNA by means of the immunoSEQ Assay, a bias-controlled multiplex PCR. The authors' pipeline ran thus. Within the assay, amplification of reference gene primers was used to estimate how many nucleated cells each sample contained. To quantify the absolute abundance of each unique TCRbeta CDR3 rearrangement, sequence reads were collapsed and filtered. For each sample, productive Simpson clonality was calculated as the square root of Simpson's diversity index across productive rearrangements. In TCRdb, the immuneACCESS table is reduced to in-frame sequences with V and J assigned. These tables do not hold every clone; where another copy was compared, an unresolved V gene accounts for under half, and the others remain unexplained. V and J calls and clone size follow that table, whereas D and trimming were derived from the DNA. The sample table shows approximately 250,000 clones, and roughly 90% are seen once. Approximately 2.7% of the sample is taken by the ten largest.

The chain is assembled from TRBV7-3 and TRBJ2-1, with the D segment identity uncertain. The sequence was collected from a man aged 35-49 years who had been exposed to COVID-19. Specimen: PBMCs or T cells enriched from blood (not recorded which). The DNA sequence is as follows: TGTGCCAGCAGCTTAAGTGTCTCCAATGAGCAGTTCTTC. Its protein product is CASSLSVSNEQFF.